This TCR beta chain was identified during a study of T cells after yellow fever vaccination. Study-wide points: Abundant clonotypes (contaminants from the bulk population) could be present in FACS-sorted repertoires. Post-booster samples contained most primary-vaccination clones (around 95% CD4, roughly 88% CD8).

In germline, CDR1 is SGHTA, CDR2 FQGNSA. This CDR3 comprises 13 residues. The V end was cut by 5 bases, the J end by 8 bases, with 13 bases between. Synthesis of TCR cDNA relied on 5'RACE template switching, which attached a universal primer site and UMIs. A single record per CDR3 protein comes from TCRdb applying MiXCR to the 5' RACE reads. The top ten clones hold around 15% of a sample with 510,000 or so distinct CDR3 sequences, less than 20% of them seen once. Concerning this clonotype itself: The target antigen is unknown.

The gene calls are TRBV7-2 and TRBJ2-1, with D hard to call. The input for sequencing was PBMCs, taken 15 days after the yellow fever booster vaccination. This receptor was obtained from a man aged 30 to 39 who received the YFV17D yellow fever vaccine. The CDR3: CASSPPVSDEQFF. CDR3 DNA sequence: TGTGCCAGCAGCCCTCCGGTGAGCGATGAGCAGTTCTTC.